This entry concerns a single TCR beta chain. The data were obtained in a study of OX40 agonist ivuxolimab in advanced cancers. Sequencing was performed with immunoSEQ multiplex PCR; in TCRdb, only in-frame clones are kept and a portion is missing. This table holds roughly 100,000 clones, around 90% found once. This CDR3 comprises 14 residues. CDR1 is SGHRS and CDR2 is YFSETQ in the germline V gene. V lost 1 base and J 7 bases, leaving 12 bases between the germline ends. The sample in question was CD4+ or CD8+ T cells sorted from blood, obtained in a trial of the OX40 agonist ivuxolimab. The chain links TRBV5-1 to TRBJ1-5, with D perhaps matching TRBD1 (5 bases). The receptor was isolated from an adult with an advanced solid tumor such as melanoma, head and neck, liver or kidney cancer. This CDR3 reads CASSLQGEPQPQHF. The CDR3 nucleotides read TGCGCCAGCAGCTTGCAAGGGGAACCACAGCCCCAGCATTTT.